Listed here are 8 T cell receptor beta chains from one sample, sequenced in a study of cytomegalovirus exposure and HLA in healthy donors. Primers: 60 Vbeta forward and 13 Jbeta reverse. The method was immunoSEQ multiplex PCR; TCRdb's version includes in-frame clones alone and lacks a portion of them. Altogether 190,000 or so clones are present, less than 85% being singletons, with the ten largest covering 1.5%. The specimen sequenced was PBMCs. Receptors were obtained from a girl aged 5-17 years in good health and CMV-seropositive.

This clone has a single count. The chain combines TRBV9 with TRBJ1-1, with 9 positions matching TRBD1. The V gene's germline CDR1 is SGDLS and CDR2 YYNGEE. This CDR3 region has 15 residues. J lost 1 base, V lost 4 bases, and 5 bases had no gene match. Here the CDR3 DNA reads TGTGCCAGCAGCCTCGAGGGACAGGGGAACACTGAAGCTTTCTTT. Its protein is CASSLEGQGNTEAFF.

This chain joins TRBV14 and TRBJ1-6; D is uncertain. This CDR3 is built from 13 residues. Trimming removed 1 base from V and 10 bases from J, with 8 bases in between. Germline values: CDR1 SGHDN, CDR2 FVKESK. The CDR3 bases are TGTGCCAGCAGCCAAGCCCTAGGCTCACCCCTCCACTTT. Its protein is CASSQALGSPLHF. The full variable domain, rest sourced from reference TRBV14 and TRBJ1-6, is EAGVTQFPSHSVIEKGQTVTLRCDPISGHDNLYWYRRVMGKEIKFLLHFVKESKQDESGMPNNRFLAERTGGTYSTLKVQPAELEDSGVYFCASSQALGSPLHFGNGTRLTVT.

This sequence joins TRBV9 and TRBJ2-5; a possible D gene is TRBD1 (5 bases). CDR3 size: 15 residues. V gave up 3 bases and J gave up 5 bases, with 17 bases separating them. Germline lookup yields CDR1 SGDLS and CDR2 YYNGEE. The CDR3 loop reads CASSALIRDEETQYF. The CDR3 DNA reads TGTGCCAGCAGCGCGTTAATCAGGGATGAGGAGACCCAGTACTTC.

V gene TRBV13 combines with J gene TRBJ2-1, with 7 positions matching TRBD2. With 5 bases clipped from V and 0 bases from J, the junction kept 7 bases outside the gene matches. The CDR3 is 16 residues long. Germline V gene lookup returns CDR1 PRHDT and CDR2 FYEKMQ (reference sequence). The CDR3 DNA reads as TGTGCCAGCAGCAAACTAGCGCCGAGCTCCTACAATGAGCAGTTCTTC. Amino acid sequence: CASSKLAPSSYNEQFF.

Here the CDR3 reads CASSLTGGNTGELFF. The CDR3 DNA sequence: TGTGCCAGCAGCTTAACGGGGGGGAACACCGGGGAGCTGTTTTTT. The V call is TRBV7-2, the J call TRBJ2-2, with 7 bases matching TRBD2. The CDR3 runs to 15 residues. Trimming at V came to 2 bases and at J to 1 base, leaving 1 base not matched to a gene. Germline V gives CDR1 SGHTA, CDR2 FQGNSA.

Only one count was recorded for this clone. The chain links TRBV4-3 to TRBJ2-3; 7 bases match TRBD2. Germline V gene lookup returns CDR1 LGHNA and CDR2 YSLEER. With 6 bases clipped from V and 4 bases from J, the junction kept 16 bases outside the gene matches. The CDR3 contains 17 residues. As DNA, the CDR3 is TGCGCCAGCAGTCGAGCAGCGGGCGGGGGTGTCGCAGATACGCAGTATTTT. Encoded protein: CASSRAAGGGVADTQYF.

The chain uses TRBV5-1 and TRBJ2-7, with TRBD2 matching over 8 bases. Germline V CDR1 and CDR2: SGHRS, YFSETQ. This CDR3 contains 13 residues. The V and J ends lost 4 bases and 0 bases, in that order; junction bases with no gene match: 0. The CDR3 here is CASSRGGSYEQYF. In nucleotides, the CDR3 is TGCGCCAGCAGCCGGGGGGGCTCCTACGAGCAGTACTTC.

The V call is TRBV5-1, the J call TRBJ2-5; 13 positions match TRBD2. Germline V gives CDR1 SGHRS, CDR2 YFSETQ. With V trimmed by 2 bases and J by 4 bases, 5 bases remained unmatched. The CDR3 is made up of 16 amino acids. The CDR3 loop is CASSFTSGGAGETQYF. DNA for the CDR3: TGCGCCAGCAGCTTTACTAGCGGGGGGGCTGGAGAGACCCAGTACTTC.